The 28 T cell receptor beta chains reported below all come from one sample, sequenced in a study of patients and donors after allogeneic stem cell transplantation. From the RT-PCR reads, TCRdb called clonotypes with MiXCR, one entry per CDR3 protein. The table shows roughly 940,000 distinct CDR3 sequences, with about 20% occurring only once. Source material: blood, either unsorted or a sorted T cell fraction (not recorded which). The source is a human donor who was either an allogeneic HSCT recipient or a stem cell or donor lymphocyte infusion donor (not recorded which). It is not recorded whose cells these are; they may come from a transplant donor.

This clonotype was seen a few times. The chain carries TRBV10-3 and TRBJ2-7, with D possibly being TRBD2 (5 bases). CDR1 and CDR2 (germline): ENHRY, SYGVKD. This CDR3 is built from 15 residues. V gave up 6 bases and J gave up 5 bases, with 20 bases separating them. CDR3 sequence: CAISTTLSVPNEQYF. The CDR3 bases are TGTGCCATCAGCACTACTCTTAGCGTTCCCAACGAGCAGTACTTC.

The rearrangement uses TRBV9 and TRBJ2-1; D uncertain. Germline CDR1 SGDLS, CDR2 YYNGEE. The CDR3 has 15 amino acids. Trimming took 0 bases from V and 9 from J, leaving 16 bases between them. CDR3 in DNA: TGTGCCAGCAGCGTAGGCCTTTCCCTTATCGGTGAGCAGTTCTTC. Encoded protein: CASSVGLSLIGEQFF.

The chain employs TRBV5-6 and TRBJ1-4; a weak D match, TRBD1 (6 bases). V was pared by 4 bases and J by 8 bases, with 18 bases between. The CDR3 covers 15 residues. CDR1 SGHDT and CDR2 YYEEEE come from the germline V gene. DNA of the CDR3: TGTGCCAGCAGCCTCACTCCGGGGGCAGGAGAAAAACTGTTTTTT. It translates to CASSLTPGAGEKLFF.

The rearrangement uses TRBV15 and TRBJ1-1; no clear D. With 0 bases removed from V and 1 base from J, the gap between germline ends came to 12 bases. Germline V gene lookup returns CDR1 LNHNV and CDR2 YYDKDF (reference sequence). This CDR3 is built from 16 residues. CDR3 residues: CATSRENLQWNTEAFF. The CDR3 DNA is TGTGCCACCAGCAGAGAGAACCTTCAGTGGAACACTGAAGCTTTCTTT. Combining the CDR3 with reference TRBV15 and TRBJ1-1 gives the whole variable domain DAMVIQNPRYQVTQFGKPVTLSCSQTLNHNVMYWYQQKSSQAPKLLFHYYDKDFNNEADTPDNFQSRRPNTSFCFLDIRSPGLGDTAMYLCATSRENLQWNTEAFFGQGTRLTVV.

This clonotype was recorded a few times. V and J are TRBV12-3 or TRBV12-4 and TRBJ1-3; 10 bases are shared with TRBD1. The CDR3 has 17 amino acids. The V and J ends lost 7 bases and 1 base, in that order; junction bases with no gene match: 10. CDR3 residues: CASKPGQGFNSGNTIYF. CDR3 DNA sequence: TGTGCCAGCAAACCGGGACAGGGGTTTAATTCTGGAAACACCATATATTTT.

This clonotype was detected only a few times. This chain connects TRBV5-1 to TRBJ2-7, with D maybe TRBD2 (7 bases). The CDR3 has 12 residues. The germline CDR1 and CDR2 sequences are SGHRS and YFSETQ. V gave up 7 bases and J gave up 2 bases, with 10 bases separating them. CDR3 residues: CASAGGPYEQYF. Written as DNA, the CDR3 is TGCGCCAGCGCCGGGGGGCCCTACGAGCAGTACTTC.

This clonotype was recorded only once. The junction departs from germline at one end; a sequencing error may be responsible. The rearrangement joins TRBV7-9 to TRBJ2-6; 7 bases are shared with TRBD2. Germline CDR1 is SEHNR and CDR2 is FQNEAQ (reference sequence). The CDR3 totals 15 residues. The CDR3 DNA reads TGTGCCTCCCCGGGAGGCGACTCTGGGGCCAACGTTCTGACTTTC. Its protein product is CASPGGDSGANVLTF.

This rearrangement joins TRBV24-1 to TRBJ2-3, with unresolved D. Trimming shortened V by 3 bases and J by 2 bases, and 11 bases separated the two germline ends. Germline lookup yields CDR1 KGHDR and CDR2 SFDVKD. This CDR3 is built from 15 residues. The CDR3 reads CATSDTAEITDTQYF. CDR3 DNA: TGTGCCACCAGTGATACAGCTGAAATCACAGATACGCAGTATTTT.

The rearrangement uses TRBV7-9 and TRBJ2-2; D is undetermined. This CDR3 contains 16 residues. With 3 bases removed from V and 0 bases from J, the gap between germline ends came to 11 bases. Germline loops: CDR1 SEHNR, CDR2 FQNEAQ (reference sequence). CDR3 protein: CASSLGRLTNTGELFF. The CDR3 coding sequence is TGTGCCAGCAGCTTGGGCAGGCTAACGAACACCGGGGAGCTGTTTTTT.

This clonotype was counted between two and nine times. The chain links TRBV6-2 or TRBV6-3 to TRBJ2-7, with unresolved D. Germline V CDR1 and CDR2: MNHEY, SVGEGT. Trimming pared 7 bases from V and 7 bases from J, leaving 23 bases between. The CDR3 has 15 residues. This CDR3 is CASIPSADKLGEQYF. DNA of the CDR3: TGTGCCAGCATTCCCTCCGCCGATAAACTGGGAGAGCAGTACTTC.

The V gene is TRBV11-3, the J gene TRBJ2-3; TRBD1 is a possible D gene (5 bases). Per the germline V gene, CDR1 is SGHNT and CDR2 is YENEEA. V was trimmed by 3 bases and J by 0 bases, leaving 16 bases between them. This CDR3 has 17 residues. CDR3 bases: TGTGCCAGCAGCTTTTCGTACAGGCGAAAAAGCACAGATACGCAGTATTTT. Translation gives CASSFSYRRKSTDTQYF.

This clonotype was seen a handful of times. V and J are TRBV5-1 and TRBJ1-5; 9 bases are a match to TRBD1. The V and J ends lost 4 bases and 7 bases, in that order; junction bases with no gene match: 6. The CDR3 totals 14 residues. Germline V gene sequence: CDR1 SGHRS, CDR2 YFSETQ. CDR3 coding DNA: TGCGCCAGCAGCCCCGGGACAGGGATGCAGCCCCAGCATTTT. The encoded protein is CASSPGTGMQPQHF.

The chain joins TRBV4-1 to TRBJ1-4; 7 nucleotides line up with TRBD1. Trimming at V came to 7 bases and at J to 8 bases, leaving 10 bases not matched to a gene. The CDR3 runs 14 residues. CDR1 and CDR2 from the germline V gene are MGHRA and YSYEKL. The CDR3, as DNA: TGCGCCAGCACCTTGCGACAGGGAGGGGAAAAACTGTTTTTT. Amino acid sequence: CASTLRQGGEKLFF.

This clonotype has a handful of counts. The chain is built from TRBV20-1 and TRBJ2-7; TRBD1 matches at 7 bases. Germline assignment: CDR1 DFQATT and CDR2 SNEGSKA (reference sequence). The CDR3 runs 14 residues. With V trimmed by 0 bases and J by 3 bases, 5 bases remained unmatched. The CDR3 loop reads CSARDQQGVYEQYF. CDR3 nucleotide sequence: TGCAGTGCTAGAGATCAGCAGGGGGTCTACGAGCAGTACTTC.

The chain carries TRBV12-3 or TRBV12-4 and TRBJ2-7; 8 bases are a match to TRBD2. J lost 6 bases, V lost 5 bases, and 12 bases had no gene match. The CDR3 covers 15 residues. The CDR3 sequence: CASSLTGTRSGEQYF. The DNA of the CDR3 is TGTGCCAGCAGTCTTACCGGGACTAGAAGTGGCGAGCAGTACTTC.

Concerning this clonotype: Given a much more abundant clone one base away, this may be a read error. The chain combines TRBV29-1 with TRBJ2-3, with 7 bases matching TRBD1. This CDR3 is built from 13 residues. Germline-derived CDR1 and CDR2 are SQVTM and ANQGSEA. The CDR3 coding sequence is TGCAGCGTTGTCGCCGGACAGGTGGATACGAAGTATTTT. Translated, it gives CSVVAGQVDTKYF.

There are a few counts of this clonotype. The CDR3 coding sequence is TGTGCCACCAGCAGACAAAGGGAGGCTAATGAAAAACTGTTTTTT. Its protein product is CATSRQREANEKLFF. The chain employs TRBV15 and TRBJ1-4; D is unclear. V was trimmed by 2 bases and J by 3 bases, leaving 10 bases between them. The CDR3 length is 15 residues. Germline V lookup: CDR1 LNHNV, CDR2 YYDKDF (reference sequence).

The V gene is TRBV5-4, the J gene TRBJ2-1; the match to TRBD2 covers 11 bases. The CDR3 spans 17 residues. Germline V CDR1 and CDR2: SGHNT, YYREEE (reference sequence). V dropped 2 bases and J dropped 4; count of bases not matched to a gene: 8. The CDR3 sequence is CASSLFGTSGFYNEQFF. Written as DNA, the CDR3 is TGTGCCAGCAGCTTATTCGGGACTAGCGGTTTTTACAATGAGCAGTTCTTC.

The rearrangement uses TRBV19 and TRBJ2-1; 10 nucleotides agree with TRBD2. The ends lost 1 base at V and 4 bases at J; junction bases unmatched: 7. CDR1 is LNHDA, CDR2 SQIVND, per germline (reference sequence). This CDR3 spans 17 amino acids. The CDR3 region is CASSIVGGLAEYNEQFF. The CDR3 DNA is TGTGCCAGTAGTATAGTAGGCGGACTAGCGGAGTACAATGAGCAGTTCTTC.

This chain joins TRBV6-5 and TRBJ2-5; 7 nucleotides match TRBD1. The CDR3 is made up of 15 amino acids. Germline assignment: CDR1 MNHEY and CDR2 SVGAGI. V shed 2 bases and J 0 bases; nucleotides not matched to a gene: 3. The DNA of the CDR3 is TGTGCCAGCAGTTACACCGGGACAGACCAAGAGACCCAGTACTTC. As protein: CASSYTGTDQETQYF.

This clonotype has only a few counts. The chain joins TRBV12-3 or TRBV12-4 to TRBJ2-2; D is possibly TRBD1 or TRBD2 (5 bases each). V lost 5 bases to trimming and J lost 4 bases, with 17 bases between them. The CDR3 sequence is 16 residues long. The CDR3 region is CASSMKGLARTGELFF. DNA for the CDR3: TGTGCCAGCAGTATGAAGGGGCTAGCCCGCACCGGGGAGCTGTTTTTT.

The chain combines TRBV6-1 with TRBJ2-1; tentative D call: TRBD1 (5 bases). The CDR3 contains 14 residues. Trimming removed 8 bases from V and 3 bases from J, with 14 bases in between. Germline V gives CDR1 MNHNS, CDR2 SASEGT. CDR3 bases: TGTGCCAGCGCCCACCAGGGCGACTACAATGAGCAGTTCTTC. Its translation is CASAHQGDYNEQFF.

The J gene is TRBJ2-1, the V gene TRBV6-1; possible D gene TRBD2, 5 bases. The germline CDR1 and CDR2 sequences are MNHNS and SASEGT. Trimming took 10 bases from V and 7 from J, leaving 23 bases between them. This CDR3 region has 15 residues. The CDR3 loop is CATRRGLTAFNEQFF. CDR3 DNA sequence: TGTGCCACTAGGCGAGGGCTGACGGCCTTTAATGAGCAGTTCTTC.

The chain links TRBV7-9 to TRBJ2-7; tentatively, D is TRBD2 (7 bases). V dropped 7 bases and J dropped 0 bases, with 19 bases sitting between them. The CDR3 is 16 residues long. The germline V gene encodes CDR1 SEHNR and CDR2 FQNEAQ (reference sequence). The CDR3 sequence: CASTIWGGLDSYEQYF. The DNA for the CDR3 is TGTGCCAGCACCATATGGGGGGGGCTAGACTCCTACGAGCAGTACTTC.

The CDR3 DNA follows: TGTGCCAGCAGTGAGGCTCCGACTAACTATGGCTACACCTTC. Protein: CASSEAPTNYGYTF. This sequence joins TRBV2 and TRBJ1-2, with no clear D. This CDR3 region has 14 residues. In germline, CDR1 is SNHLY, CDR2 FYNNEI. Trimming took off 3 bases at V and 0 bases at J, with 8 bases between the two ends.

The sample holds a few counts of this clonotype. CDR3 nucleotide sequence: TGTGCCAGCAGTTACTCCAGACGGAATCAGCCCCAGCATTTT. Translation: CASSYSRRNQPQHF. This chain connects TRBV6-2 or TRBV6-3 to TRBJ1-5; D gene unclear. Per germline, CDR1 MNHEY and CDR2 SVGEGT. The ends were cut back, 0 bases at V and 4 bases at J, with 7 bases in the middle. This CDR3 region has 14 residues.

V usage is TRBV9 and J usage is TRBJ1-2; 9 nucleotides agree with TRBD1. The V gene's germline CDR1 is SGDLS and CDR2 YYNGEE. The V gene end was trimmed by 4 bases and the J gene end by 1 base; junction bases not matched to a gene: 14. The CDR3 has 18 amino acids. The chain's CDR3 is CASSPLPGQGFFNYGYTF. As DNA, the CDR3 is TGTGCCAGCAGCCCCCTACCGGGACAGGGATTCTTTAACTATGGCTACACCTTC.

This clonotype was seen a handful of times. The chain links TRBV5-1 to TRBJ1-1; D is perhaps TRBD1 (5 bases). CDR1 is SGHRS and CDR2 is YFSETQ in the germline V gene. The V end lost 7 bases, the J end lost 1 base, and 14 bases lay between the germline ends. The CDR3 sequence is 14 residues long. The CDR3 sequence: CASGGPSSNTEAFF. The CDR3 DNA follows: TGCGCCAGCGGGGGACCGAGCTCGAACACTGAAGCTTTCTTT.